This passage covers 15 T cell receptor beta chains from one sample sequenced in a study of early T cells in non-severe SARS-CoV-2 infection. MiXCR, run by TCRdb on the 5' RACE reads, gives a single entry per CDR3 protein. The sample has about 110,000 distinct CDR3 sequences, about 12% seen once. The specimen was whole blood. Receptor source: an adult who was a healthcare worker with PCR-confirmed SARS-CoV-2 infection or an uninfected control (not recorded which).

This clonotype showed up just a few times. The CDR3 region has the DNA TGTGCCAGCAGTTTGGGGGAGGGCCGCGGGACTGAAGCTTTCTTT. This translates into CASSLGEGRGTEAFF. V usage is TRBV27 and J usage is TRBJ1-1, with TRBD1 as a possible D gene (5 bases). Germline values: CDR1 MNHEY, CDR2 SMNVEV (reference sequence). This CDR3 spans 15 amino acids. The V end was cut by 3 bases, the J end by 5 bases, with 16 bases between.

This clonotype was seen many times. This chain uses TRBV18 with TRBJ1-5; no clear D gene. The CDR3 is 17 amino acids. Germline V gene data show CDR1 as KGHSH and CDR2 as LQKENI. Deletions cut 3 bases from V and 0 bases from J, with 15 bases between. CDR3 coding DNA: TGTGCCAGCTCACCCAGAGGCGGAGGCGATAGCAATCAGCCCCAGCATTTT. It codes for CASSPRGGGDSNQPQHF.

Note on this clonotype: The missing conserved phenylalanine or tryptophan at the end of this CDR3 makes a read error likely. The chain joins TRBV7-3 to TRBJ2-7, with D perhaps matching TRBD1 (5 bases). Germline CDR1 is SGHTA and CDR2 is FQGTGA. V was cut by 5 bases and J by 2 bases, with 10 bases left in between. The CDR3 is 13 amino acids. CDR3 sequence reads: CASSPGITYEQYL. In DNA, the CDR3 is TGTGCCAGCAGCCCAGGGATCACCTACGAGCAGTACCTC.

This clonotype has at least ten counts. This chain uses TRBV7-8 with TRBJ1-6; weak D call: TRBD1 (6 bases). Between the trimmed V and J ends, which lost 4 bases and 7 bases, there was a span of 11 bases. CDR3 length: 14 residues. Per germline, CDR1 SGHVS and CDR2 FQNEAQ. CDR3 sequence: CASSSGQTNSPLHF. DNA of the CDR3: TGTGCCAGCAGCTCCGGACAGACAAATTCACCCCTCCACTTT.

This sequence joins TRBV14 and TRBJ2-7, with 7 positions matching TRBD2. The V segment lost 7 bases and the J segment 2 bases; nucleotides outside the gene matches: 17. Germline CDR1 reads SGHDN; CDR2 reads FVKESK. CDR3 length equals 17 residues. CDR3 protein: CASTRGPTRSGTYEQYF. In DNA, the CDR3 is TGTGCCAGCACGCGCGGCCCCACTAGGAGCGGGACCTACGAGCAGTACTTC.

This sequence joins TRBV9 and TRBJ2-2, with D perhaps matching TRBD1 (6 bases). V was cut by 0 bases and J by 8 bases, with 23 bases left in between. CDR3 length: 18 residues. Germline values: CDR1 SGDLS, CDR2 YYNGEE. CDR3 nucleotide sequence: TGTGCCAGCAGCGTAGAGTCGGACCGTAGAGGGGGATCTGGGGAGCTGTTTTTT. It specifies CASSVESDRRGGSGELFF.

This chain links TRBV7-6 with TRBJ2-7, with 11 bases fitting TRBD1. The CDR3 totals 15 residues. J gave up 2 bases and V 5 bases, and 5 bases lay outside the gene matches. In germline, CDR1 is SGHVS, CDR2 FNYEAQ. The CDR3 region is CASSPGQGATYEQYF. In nucleotides, the CDR3 is TGTGCCAGCAGCCCCGGACAGGGGGCCACCTACGAGCAGTACTTC.

This clonotype appeared many times. The chain is built from TRBV29-1 and TRBJ2-6; D tentatively fits TRBD1 or TRBD2 (5 bases each). This CDR3 comprises 17 residues. CDR1 and CDR2 (germline): SQVTM, ANQGSEA. V lost 6 bases and J 0 bases, leaving 18 bases between the germline ends. The CDR3: CSVALPGRNSGANVLTF. CDR3 in DNA: TGCAGCGTCGCGCTTCCGGGACGGAACTCTGGGGCCAACGTCCTGACTTTC.

This chain connects TRBV24-1 to TRBJ2-3, with D perhaps being TRBD1 or TRBD2 (5 bases each). The CDR3 totals 17 residues. Trimming removed 2 bases from V and 2 bases from J, with 16 bases in between. The V gene's germline CDR1 is KGHDR and CDR2 SFDVKD. The CDR3 region is CATSDSTGTPSTDTQYF. CDR3 DNA: TGTGCCACCAGTGATTCAACCGGGACCCCATCCACAGATACGCAGTATTTT.

At least ten counts were recorded for this clonotype. V gene TRBV5-1 combines with J gene TRBJ2-1; 10 bases line up with TRBD2. The CDR3 contains 15 residues. From germline, CDR1 is SGHRS and CDR2 YFSETQ. V shed 2 bases, J shed 9 bases, and the junction held 8 bases outside the gene matches. The CDR3 nucleotides read TGCGCCAGCAGCTTAACAGCGGGAGGGTACGGTGAGCAGTTCTTC. Its protein product is CASSLTAGGYGEQFF.

The chain is built from TRBV14 and TRBJ2-7; a possible D gene is TRBD2 (6 bases). Germline V gene data show CDR1 as SGHDN and CDR2 as FVKESK. Trimming took 4 bases from V and 5 from J, leaving 24 bases between them. The CDR3 totals 17 residues. The CDR3 region has the DNA TGTGCCAGCAGCCGAGGGGCGGGGAGCGCGAGGATCGACGAGCAGTACTTC. Translated, it gives CASSRGAGSARIDEQYF.

The table lists this clonotype with many counts. V is TRBV29-1 and J is TRBJ1-1; TRBD1 matches at 7 bases. The V gene end was trimmed by 7 bases and the J gene end by 8 bases; junction bases not matched to a gene: 7. In germline, CDR1 is SQVTM, CDR2 ANQGSEA. The CDR3 extends over 11 amino acids. The CDR3 DNA reads TGCAGCGCCCCAGGGGGTCCCGAAGCTTTCTTT. Translation gives CSAPGGPEAFF. Using reference TRBV29-1 and TRBJ1-1 for the parts outside the CDR3, the full variable domain is SAVISQKPSRDICQRGTSLTIQCQVDSQVTMMFWYRQQPGQSLTLIATANQGSEATYESGFVIDKFPISRPNLTFSTLTVSNMSPEDSSIYLCSAPGGPEAFFGQGTRLTVV.

This chain joins TRBV12-3 or TRBV12-4 and TRBJ2-7, with a tentative D call TRBD2 (6 bases). The CDR3 has 15 residues. V was clipped by 3 bases and J by 1 base, with 13 bases between them. The CDR3 DNA sequence: TGTGCCAGCAGTTTCCTTCGGGACTCTTCCTACGAGCAGTACTTC. Its protein product is CASSFLRDSSYEQYF.

This clonotype was seen a handful of times. The chain has TRBV11-2 and TRBJ2-7; 9 bases are shared with TRBD2. CDR1 and CDR2 (germline): SGHAT, FQNNGV. With 3 bases clipped from V and 3 bases from J, the junction kept 6 bases outside the gene matches. The CDR3 spans 15 residues. The CDR3, as DNA: TGTGCCAGCAGCTTGGACTTAGCGGGAGTCTACGAGCAGTACTTC. It is translated as CASSLDLAGVYEQYF.

This clonotype was counted at least ten times. This chain links TRBV7-6 with TRBJ2-7; no clear D. Germline CDR1 reads SGHVS; CDR2 reads FNYEAQ. V lost 1 base to trimming and J lost 1 base, with 8 bases between them. The CDR3 covers 14 residues. The CDR3 loop reads CASSLEAVSYEQYF. The DNA for the CDR3 is TGTGCCAGCAGCTTAGAGGCGGTGTCCTACGAGCAGTACTTC.